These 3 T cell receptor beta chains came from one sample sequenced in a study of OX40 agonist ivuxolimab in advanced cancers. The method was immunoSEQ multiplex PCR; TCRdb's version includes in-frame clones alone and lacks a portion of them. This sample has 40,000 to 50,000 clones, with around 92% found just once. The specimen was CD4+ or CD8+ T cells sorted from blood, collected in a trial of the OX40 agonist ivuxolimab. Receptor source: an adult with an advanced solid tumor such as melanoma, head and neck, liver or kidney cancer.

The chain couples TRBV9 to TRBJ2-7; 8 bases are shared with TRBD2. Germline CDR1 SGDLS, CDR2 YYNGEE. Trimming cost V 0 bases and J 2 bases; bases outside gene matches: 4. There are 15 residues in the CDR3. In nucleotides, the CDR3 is TGTGCCAGCAGCGTAGCCCCCGGGGGGGCCTACGAGCAGTACTTC. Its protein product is CASSVAPGGAYEQYF.

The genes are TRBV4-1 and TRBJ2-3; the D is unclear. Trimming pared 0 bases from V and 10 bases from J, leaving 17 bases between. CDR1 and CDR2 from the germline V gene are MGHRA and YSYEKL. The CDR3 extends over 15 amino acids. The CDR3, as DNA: TGCGCCAGCAGCCAAGATGGAGCTTCCCAGCTCGCGCAGTATTTT. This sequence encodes CASSQDGASQLAQYF.

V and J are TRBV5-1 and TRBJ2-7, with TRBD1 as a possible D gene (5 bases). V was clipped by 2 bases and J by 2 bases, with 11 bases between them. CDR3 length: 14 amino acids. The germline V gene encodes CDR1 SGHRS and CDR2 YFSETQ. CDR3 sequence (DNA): TGCGCCAGCAGCTTAGACAGTTTCACCTACGAGCAGTACTTC. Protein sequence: CASSLDSFTYEQYF.